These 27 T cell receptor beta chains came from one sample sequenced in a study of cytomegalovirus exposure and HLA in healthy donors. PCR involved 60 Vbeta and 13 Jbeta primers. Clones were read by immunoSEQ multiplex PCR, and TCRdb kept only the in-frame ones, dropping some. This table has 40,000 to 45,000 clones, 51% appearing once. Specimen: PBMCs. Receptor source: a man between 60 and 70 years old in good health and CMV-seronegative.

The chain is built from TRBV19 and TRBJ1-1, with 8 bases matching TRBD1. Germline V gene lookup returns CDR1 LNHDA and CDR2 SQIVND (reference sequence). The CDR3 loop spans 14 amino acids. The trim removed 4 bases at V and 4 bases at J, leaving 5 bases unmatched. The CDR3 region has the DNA TGTGCCAGTAGTAGTGACAGGGGTGGCACTGAAGCTTTCTTT. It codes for CASSSDRGGTEAFF. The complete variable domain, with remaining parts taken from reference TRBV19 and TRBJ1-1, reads DGGITQSPKYLFRKEGQNVTLSCEQNLNHDAMYWYRQDPGQGLRLIYYSQIVNDFQKGDIAEGYSVSREKKESFPLTVTSAQKNPTAFYLCASSSDRGGTEAFFGQGTRLTVV.

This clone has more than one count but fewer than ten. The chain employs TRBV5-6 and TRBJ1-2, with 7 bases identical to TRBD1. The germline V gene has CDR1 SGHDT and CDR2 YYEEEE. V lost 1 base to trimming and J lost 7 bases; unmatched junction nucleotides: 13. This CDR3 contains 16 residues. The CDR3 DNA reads TGTGCCAGCAGCTTGTGGGGCACAGGGGAGTCTAGTGGCTACACCTTC. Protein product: CASSLWGTGESSGYTF.

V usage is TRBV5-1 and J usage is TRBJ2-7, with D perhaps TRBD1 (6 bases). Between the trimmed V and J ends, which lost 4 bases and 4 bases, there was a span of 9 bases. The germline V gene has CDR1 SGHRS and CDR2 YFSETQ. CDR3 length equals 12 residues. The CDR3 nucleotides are TGCGCCAGCAGCAAAACAGGGTACGAGCAGTACTTC. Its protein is CASSKTGYEQYF.

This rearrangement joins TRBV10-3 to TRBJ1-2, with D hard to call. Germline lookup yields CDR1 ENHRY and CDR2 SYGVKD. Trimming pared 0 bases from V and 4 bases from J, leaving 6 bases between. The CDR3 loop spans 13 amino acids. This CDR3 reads CAISESLSYGYTF. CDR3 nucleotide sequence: TGTGCCATCAGTGAGTCTCTGAGCTATGGCTACACCTTC.

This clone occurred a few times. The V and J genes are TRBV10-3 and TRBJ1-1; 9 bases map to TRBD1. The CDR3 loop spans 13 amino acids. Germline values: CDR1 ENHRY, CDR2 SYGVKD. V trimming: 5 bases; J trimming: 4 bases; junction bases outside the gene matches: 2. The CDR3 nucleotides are TGTGCCATCAGTTTGGACAGGGGCACTGAAGCTTTCTTT. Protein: CAISLDRGTEAFF.

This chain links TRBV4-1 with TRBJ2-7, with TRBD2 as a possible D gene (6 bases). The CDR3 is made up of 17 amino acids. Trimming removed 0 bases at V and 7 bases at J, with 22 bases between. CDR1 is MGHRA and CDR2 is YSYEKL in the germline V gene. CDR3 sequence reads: CASSQDADTLPGGEQYF. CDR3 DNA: TGCGCCAGCAGCCAAGATGCTGATACCCTACCCGGGGGAGAGCAGTACTTC.

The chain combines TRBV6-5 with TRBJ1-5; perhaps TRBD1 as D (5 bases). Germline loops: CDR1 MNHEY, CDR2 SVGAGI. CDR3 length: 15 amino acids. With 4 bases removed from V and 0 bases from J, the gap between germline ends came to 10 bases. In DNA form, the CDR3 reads TGTGCCAGCAGTTTGCGACAGAATAGCAATCAGCCCCAGCATTTT. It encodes CASSLRQNSNQPQHF.

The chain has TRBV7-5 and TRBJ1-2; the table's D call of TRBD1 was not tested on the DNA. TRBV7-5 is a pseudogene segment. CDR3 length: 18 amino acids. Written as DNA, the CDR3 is TGTGTCAGAAGCCCACAACCGACAGGCGCGCCCATTAACTATGGCTACACCTTC. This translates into CVRSPQPTGAPINYGYTF.

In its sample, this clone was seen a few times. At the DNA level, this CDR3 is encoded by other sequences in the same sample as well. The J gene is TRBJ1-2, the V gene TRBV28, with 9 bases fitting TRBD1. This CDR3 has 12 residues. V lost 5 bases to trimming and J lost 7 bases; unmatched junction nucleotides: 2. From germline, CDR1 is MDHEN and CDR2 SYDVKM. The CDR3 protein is CASSRQGGGYTF. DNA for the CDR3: TGTGCCAGCAGTAGACAGGGGGGTGGCTACACCTTC.

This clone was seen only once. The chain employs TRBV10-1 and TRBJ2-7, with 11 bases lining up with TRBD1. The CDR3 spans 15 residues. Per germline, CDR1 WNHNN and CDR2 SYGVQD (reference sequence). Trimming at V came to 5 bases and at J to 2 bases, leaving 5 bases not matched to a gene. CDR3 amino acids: CASSSPGQGAYEQYF. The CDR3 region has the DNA TGCGCCAGCAGTTCTCCGGGACAGGGGGCCTACGAGCAGTACTTC.

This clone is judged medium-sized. CDR3 region: CASSERGTVHYEQYF. The CDR3 DNA reads TGTGCCAGCAGCGAAAGGGGAACAGTTCACTACGAGCAGTACTTC. V gene TRBV6-1 combines with J gene TRBJ2-7, with D perhaps matching TRBD1 (5 bases). From germline, CDR1 is MNHNS and CDR2 SASEGT. The CDR3 spans 15 residues. V lost 6 bases to trimming and J lost 3 bases, with 18 bases between them.

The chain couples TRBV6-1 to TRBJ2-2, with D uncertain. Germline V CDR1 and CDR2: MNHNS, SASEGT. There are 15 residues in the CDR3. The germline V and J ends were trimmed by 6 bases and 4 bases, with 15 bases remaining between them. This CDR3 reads CASSVGWPATGELFF. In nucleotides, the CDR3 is TGTGCCAGCAGCGTGGGCTGGCCGGCCACCGGGGAGCTGTTTTTT.

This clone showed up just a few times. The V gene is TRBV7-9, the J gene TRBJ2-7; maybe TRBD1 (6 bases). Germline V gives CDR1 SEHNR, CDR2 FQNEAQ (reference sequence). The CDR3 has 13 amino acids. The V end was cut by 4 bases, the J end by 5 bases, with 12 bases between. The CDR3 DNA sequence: TGTGCCAGCAGCTCCACAGGGTTGCACGAGCAGTACTTC. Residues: CASSSTGLHEQYF.

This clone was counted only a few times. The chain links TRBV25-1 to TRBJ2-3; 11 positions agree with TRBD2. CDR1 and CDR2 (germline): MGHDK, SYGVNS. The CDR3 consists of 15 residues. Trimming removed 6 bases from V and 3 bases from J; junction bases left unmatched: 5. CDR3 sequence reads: CASSLLAGATDTQYF. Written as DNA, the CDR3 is TGTGCCAGCAGCCTACTAGCGGGAGCGACAGATACGCAGTATTTT.

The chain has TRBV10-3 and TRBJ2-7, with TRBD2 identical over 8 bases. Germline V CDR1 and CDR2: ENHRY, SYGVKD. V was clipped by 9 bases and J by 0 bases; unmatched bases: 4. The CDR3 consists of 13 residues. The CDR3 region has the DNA TGTGCCATAGCGGGAGACAGCTCCTACGAGCAGTACTTC. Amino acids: CAIAGDSSYEQYF.

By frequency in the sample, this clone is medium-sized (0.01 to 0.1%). As DNA, the CDR3 is TGTGCCAGCAACGACAGGGGGCGCAACTATGGCTACACCTTC. This gives the protein CASNDRGRNYGYTF. This sequence joins TRBV2 and TRBJ1-2; 10 bases map to TRBD1. Germline trimming cut 7 bases from V and 2 bases from J; bases unmatched to any gene: 4. The CDR3 sequence is 14 residues long. Germline V gene lookup returns CDR1 SNHLY and CDR2 FYNNEI.

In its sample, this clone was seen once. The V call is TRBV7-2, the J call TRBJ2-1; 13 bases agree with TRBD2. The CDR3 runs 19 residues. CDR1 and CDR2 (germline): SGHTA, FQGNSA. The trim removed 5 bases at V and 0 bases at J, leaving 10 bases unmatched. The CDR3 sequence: CASSARLAGGASSYNEQFF. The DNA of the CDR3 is TGTGCCAGCAGCGCGCGACTAGCGGGGGGTGCTAGCTCCTACAATGAGCAGTTCTTC.

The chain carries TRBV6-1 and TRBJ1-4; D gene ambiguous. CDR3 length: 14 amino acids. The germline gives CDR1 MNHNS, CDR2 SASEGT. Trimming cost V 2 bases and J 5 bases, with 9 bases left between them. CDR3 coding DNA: TGTGCCAGCAGTGAACGCCAGATAAATGAAAAACTGTTTTTT. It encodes CASSERQINEKLFF.

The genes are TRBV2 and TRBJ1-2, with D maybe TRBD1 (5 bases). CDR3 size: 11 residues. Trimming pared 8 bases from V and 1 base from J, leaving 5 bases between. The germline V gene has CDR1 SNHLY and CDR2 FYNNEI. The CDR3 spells CASQGNYGYTF. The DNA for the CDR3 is TGTGCCAGCCAGGGTAACTATGGCTACACCTTC.

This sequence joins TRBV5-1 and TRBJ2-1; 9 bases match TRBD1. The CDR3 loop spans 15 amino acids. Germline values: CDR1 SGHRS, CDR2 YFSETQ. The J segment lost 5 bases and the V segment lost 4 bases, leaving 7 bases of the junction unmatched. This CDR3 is CASSPFRTGDNEQFF. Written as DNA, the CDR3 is TGCGCCAGCAGCCCTTTTCGGACAGGGGACAATGAGCAGTTCTTC.

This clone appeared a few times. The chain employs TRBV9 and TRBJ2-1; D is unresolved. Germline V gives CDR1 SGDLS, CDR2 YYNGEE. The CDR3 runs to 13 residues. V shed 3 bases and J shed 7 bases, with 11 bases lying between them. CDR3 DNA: TGTGCCAGCAGCGCTTTGAGCCCGAATGAGCAGTTCTTC. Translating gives CASSALSPNEQFF.

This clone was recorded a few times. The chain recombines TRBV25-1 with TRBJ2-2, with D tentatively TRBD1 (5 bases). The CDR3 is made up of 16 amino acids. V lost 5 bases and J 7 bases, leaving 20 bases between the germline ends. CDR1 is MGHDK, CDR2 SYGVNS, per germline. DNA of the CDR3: TGTGCCAGCAGTAACCGGCAGGGTTCGTGGGGCGGGGAGCTGTTTTTT. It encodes CASSNRQGSWGGELFF.

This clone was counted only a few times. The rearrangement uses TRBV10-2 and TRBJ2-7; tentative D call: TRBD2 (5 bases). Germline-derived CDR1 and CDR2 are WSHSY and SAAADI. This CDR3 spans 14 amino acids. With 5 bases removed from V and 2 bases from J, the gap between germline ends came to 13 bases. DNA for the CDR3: TGCGCCAGCAGTAAAGCGGTAGGAACCTACGAGCAGTACTTC. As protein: CASSKAVGTYEQYF.

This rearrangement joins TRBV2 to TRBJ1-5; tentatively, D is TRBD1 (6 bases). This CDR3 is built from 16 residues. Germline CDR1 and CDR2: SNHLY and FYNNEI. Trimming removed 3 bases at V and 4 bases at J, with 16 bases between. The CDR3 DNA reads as TGTGCCAGCAGTGATCGGGGGGGCCCGAATAATCAGCCCCAGCATTTT. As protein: CASSDRGGPNNQPQHF.

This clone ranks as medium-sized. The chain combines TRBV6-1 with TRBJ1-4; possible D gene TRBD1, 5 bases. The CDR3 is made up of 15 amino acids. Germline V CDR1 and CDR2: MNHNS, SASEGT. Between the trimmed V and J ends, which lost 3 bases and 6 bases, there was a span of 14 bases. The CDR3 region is CASSDMGHRDEKLFF. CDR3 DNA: TGTGCCAGCAGTGACATGGGGCATAGGGATGAAAAACTGTTTTTT.

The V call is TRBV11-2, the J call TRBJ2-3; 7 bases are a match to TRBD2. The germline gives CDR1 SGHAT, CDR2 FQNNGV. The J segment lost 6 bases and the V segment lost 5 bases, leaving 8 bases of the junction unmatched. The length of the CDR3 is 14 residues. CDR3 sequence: CASSPTGGGDTQYF. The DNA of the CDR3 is TGTGCCAGCAGCCCCACGGGGGGAGGGGATACGCAGTATTTT.

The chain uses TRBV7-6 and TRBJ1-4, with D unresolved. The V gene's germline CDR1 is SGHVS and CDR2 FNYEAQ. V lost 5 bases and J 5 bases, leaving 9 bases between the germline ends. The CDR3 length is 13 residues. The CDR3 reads CASSNAANEKLFF. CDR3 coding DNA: TGTGCCAGCAGCAACGCGGCGAATGAAAAACTGTTTTTT.